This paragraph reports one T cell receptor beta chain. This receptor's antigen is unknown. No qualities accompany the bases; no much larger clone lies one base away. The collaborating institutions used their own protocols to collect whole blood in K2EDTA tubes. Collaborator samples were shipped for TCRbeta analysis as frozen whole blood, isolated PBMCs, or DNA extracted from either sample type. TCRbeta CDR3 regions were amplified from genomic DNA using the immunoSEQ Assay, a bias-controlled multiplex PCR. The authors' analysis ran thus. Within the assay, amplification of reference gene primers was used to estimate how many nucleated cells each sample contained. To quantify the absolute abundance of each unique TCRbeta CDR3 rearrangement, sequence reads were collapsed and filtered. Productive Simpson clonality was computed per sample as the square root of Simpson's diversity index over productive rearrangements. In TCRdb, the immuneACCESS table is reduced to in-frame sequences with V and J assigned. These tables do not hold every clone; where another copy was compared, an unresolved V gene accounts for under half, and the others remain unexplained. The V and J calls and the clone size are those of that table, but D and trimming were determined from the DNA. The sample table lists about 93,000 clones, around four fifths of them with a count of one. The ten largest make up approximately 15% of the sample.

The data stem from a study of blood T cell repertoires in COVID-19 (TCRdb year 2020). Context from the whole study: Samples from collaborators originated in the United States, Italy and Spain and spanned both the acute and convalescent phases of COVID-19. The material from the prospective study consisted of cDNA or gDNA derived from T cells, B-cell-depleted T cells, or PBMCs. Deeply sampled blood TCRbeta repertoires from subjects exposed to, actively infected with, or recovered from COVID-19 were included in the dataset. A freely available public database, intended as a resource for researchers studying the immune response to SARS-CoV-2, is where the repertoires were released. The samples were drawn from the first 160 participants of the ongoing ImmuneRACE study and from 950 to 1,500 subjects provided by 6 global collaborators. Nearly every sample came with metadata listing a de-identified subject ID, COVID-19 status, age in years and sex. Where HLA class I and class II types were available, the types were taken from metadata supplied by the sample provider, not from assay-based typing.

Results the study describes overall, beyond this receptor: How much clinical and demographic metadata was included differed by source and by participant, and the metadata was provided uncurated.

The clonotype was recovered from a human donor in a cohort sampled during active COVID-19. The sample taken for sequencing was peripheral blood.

DNA sequence: TGCGCCAGCAGCTTGGGAGTTGGCGGGGGGGCTACAGATACGCAGTATTTT. This codes for CASSLGVGGGATDTQYF. The chain links TRBV5-1 with TRBJ2-3, with TRBD2 matching 9 junction bases. Trimming takes 0 bases off V and 3 bases off J; junction bases not matched to a gene: 8. The CDR3 spans 17 residues, from the cysteine through the phenylalanine. Of all the DNA, just the CDR3 is kept, 51 bases in frame from base 1. Via the germline V gene, CDR1 is SGHRS and CDR2 YFSETQ.